The present T cell receptor (beta chain) was sequenced within a study of T cell clusters in autoimmune cytopenias. The wider study: TRB sequencing had a median around 52,000 reads and approximately 2,500 distinct clonotypes per sample. Overall study findings and caveats: TRB repertoire shifts in secondary cytopenia and chronic lymphocytic leukemia mostly reflected lymphoma, not autoimmunity. Primary autoimmune cytopenia patients seemingly lacked the physiological T cell clusters found in healthy donors. No experiment has yet validated the function of the T cell clusters defined in silico.

TRB was amplified from about 270 ng of peripheral blood genomic DNA per sample. This clonotype is medium-sized by frequency. Its cognate antigen is unknown. One tube held mixed TRB-A and TRB-B primer pools for touch-down PCR. From its re-call of the multiplex PCR reads, TCRdb lists each CDR3 protein once, without DNA. The sample is made up of some 3,500 distinct CDR3 sequences, and the top ten hold 16% of it. Germline-derived CDR1 and CDR2 are DFQATT and SNEGSKA (reference sequence). This CDR3 has 13 amino acids. This receptor was obtained from a human donor with an autoimmune cytopenia or autoimmune hepatitis (not recorded which). The chain links TRBV20-1 to TRBJ1-2. Sequenced: peripheral blood. CDR3 sequence reads: CSATLTGRPGYTF.